This T cell receptor beta chain was sequenced in a study of blood T cell repertoires in COVID-19. On the study more broadly: Samples came from the United States, Italy and Spain, spanning acute and convalescent COVID-19. PBMCs, B-cell-depleted T cells, or T cells were the source of the cDNA or gDNA that made up the material.

The table came from immunoSEQ multiplex PCR; TCRdb's copy has only in-frame clones and leaves some out. Here the sample spans over 100,000 clones, about 85% being singletons. There are 13 residues in the CDR3. Germline CDR1 is WSHSY and CDR2 is SAAADI. V was cut by 7 bases and J by 1 base, with 10 bases left in between. The chain joins TRBV10-2 to TRBJ1-1; possible D gene TRBD1, 5 bases. The TCR originated in a man aged 35 to 55 with acute or convalescent COVID-19. Sequenced sample: peripheral blood. In DNA form, the CDR3 reads TGCGCCAGCAAGGAGACAGCGAACACTGAAGCTTTCTTT. Its translation is CASKETANTEAFF.